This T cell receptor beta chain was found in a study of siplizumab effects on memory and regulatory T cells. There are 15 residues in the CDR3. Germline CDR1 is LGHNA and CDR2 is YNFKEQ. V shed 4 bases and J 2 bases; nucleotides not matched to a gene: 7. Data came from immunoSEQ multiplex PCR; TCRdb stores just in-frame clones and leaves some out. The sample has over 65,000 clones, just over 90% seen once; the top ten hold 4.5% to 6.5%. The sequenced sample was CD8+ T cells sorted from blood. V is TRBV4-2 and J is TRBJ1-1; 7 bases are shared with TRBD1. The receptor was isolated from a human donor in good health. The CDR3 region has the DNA TGTGCCAGCAGCCCCCCCACAGGGGTTAACACTGAAGCTTTCTTT. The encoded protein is CASSPPTGVNTEAFF.